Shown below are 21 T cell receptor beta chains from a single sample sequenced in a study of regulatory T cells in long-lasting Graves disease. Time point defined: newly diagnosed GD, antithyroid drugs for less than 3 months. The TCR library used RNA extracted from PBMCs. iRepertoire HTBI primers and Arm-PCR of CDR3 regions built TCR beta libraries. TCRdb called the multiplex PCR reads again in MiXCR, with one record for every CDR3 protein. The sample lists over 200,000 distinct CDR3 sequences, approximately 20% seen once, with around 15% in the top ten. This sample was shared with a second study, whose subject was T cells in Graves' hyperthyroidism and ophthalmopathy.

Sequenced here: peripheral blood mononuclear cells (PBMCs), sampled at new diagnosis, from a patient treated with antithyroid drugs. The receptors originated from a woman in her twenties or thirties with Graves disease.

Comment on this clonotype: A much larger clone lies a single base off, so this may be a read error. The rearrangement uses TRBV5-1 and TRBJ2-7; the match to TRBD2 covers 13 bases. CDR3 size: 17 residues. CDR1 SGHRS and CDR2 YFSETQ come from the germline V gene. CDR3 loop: CASSLGLAGGSSYEQCF. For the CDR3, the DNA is TGCGCCAGCAGCTTGGGACTAGCGGGGGGTAGCTCCTACGAGCAGTGCTTC.

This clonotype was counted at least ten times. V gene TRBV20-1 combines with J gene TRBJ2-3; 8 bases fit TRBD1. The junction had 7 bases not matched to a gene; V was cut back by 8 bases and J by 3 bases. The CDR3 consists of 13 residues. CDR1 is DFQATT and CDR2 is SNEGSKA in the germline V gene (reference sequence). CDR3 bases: TGCAGTCTGGACAGGGCGAAAACAGATACGCAGTATTTT. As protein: CSLDRAKTDTQYF.

CDR3 sequence: CASSVRFWELNSPLHF. The CDR3, as DNA: TGTGCCAGTAGTGTACGTTTTTGGGAGCTCAATTCACCCCTCCACTTT. The chain links TRBV19 to TRBJ1-6; D is ambiguous. The CDR3 loop spans 16 amino acids. Deletions cut 5 bases from V and 7 bases from J, with 18 bases between. Germline CDR1 reads LNHDA; CDR2 reads SQIVND (reference sequence).

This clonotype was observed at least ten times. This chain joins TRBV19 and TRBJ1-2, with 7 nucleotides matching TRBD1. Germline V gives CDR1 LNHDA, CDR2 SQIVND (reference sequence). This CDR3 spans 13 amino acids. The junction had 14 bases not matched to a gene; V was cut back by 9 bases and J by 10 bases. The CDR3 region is CASTYGTADVYTF. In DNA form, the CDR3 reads TGTGCCAGCACTTACGGGACAGCTGACGTCTACACCTTC. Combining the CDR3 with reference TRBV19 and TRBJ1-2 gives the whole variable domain DGGITQSPKYLFRKEGQNVTLSCEQNLNHDAMYWYRQDPGQGLRLIYYSQIVNDFQKGDIAEGYSVSREKKESFPLTVTSAQKNPTAFYLCASTYGTADVYTFGSGTRLTVV.

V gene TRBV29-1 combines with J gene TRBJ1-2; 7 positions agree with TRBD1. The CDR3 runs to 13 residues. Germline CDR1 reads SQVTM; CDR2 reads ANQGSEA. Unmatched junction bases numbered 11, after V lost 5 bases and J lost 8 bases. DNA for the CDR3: TGCAGCGTTCCCGGGACAGAGAGAGACGGCTACACCTTC. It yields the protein CSVPGTERDGYTF.

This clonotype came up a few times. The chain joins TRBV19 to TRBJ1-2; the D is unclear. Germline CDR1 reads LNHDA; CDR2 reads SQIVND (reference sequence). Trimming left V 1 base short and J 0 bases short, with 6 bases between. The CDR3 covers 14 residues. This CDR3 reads CASSIVQPNYGYTF. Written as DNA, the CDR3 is TGTGCCAGTAGTATAGTACAACCTAACTATGGCTACACCTTC.

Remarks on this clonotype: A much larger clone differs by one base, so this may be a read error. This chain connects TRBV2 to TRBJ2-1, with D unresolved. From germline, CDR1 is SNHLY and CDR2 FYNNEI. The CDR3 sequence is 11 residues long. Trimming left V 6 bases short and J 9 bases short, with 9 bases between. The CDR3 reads CASSPRLEQFF. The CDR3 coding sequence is TGTGCCAGCAGCCCTAGACTTGAGCAGTTCTTC.

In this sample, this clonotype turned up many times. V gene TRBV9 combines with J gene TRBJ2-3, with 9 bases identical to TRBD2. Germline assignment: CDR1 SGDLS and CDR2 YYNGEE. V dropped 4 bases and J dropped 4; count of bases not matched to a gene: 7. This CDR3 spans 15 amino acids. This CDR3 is CASSPGTSIPDTQYF. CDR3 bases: TGTGCCAGCAGCCCCGGGACTAGCATCCCAGATACGCAGTATTTT.

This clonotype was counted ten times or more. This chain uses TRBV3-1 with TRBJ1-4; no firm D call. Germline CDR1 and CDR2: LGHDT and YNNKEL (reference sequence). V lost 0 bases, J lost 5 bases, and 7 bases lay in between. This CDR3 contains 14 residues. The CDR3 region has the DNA TGTGCCAGCAGCCAAGACCAAGACAATGAAAAACTGTTTTTT. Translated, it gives CASSQDQDNEKLFF.

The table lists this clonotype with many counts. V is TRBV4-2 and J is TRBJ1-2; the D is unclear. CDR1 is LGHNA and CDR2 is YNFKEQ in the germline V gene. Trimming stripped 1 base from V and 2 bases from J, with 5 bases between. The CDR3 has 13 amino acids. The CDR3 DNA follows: TGTGCCAGCAGCCAAGTGGGGAACTATGGCTACACCTTC. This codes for CASSQVGNYGYTF.

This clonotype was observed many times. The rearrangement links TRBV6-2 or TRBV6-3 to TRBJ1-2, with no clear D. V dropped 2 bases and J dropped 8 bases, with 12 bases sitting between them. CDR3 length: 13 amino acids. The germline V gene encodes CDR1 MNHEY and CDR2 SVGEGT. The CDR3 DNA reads TGTGCCAGCAGTTACGTGCGCGCCCTCGGCTACACCTTC. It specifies CASSYVRALGYTF.

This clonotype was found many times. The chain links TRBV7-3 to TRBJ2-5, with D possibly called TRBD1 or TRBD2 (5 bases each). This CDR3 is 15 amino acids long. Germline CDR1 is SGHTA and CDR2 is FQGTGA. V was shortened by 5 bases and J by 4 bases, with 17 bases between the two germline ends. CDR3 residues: CASSTTGALGETQYF. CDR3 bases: TGTGCCAGCAGCACCACCGGGGCCCTAGGAGAGACCCAGTACTTC.

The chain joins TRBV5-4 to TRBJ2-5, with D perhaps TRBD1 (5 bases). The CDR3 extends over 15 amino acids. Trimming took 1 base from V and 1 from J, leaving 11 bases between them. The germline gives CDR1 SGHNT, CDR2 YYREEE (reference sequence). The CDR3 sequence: CASSLTGSTQETQYF. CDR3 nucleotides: TGTGCCAGCAGCTTGACAGGTAGCACCCAAGAGACCCAGTACTTC.

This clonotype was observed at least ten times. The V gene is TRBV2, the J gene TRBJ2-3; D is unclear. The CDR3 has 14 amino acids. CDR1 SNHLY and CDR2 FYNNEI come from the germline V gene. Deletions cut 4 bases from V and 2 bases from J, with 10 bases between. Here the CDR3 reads CASSAIGHTDTQYF. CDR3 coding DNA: TGTGCCAGCAGTGCGATCGGCCACACAGATACGCAGTATTTT.

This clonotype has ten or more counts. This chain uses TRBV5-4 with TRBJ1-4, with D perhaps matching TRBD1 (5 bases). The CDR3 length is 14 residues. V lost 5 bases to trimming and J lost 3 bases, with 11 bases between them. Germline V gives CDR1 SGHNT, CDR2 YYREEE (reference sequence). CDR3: CASSRDGANEKLFF. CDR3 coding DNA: TGTGCCAGCAGTCGGGACGGTGCTAATGAAAAACTGTTTTTT.

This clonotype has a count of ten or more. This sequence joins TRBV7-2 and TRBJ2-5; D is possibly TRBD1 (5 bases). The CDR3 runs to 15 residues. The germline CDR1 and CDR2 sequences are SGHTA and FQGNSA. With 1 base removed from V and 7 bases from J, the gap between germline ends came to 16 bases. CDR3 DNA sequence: TGTGCCAGCAGCTTAGGCGGCAGCAGCCAGGGGACCCAGTACTTC. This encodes CASSLGGSSQGTQYF. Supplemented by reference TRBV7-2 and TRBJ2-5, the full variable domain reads GAGVSQSPSNKVTEKGKDVELRCDPISGHTALYWYRQSLGQGLEFLIYFQGNSAPDKSGLPSDRFSAERTGGSVSTLTIQRTQQEDSAVYLCASSLGGSSQGTQYFGPGTRLLVL.

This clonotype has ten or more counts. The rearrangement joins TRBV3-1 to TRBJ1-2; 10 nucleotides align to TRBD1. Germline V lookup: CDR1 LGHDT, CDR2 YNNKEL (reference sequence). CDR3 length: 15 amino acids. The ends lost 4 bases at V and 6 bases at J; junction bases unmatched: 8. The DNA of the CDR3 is TGTGCCAGCAGCCCGCGGGACAGGGGTTTGAATGGCTACACCTTC. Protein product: CASSPRDRGLNGYTF.

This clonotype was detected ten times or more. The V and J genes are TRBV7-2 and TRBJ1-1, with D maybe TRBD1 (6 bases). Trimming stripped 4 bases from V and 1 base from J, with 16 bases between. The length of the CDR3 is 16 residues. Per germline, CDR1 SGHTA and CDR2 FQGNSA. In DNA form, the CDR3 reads TGTGCCAGCAGCTGGGGGCGAAGGCGGCAGAACACTGAAGCTTTCTTT. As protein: CASSWGRRRQNTEAFF.

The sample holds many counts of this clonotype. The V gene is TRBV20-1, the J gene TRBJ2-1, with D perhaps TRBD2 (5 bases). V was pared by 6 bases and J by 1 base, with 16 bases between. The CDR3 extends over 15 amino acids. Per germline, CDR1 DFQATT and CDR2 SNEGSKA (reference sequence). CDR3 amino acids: CSAPDSATSYNEQFF. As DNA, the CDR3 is TGCAGTGCGCCGGATAGCGCAACATCCTACAATGAGCAGTTCTTC.

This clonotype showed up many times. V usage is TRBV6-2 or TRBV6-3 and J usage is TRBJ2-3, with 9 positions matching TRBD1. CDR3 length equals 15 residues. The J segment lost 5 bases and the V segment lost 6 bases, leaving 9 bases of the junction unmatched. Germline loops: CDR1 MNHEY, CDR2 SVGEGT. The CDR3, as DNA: TGTGCCAGCAGGGACGGGACAGGGAGGAGAGATACGCAGTATTTT. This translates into CASRDGTGRRDTQYF.

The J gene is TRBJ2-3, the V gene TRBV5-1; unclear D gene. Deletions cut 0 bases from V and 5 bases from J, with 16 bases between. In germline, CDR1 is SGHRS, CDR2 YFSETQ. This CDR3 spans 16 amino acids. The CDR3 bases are TGCGCCAGCAGCTTGGCCACACAAACCCTCGGAGATACGCAGTATTTT. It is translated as CASSLATQTLGDTQYF.